This is a list of T cell receptor beta chains from one sample in a study of cytomegalovirus exposure and HLA in healthy donors. The protocol was immunoSEQ multiplex PCR, while the TCRdb copy is restricted to in-frame clones and leaves out a portion. This table has roughly 110,000 clones, 71% appearing once. Sample: PBMCs. The receptors derive from a female donor in good health and CMV-seronegative. The conserved cysteine and the conserved F or W are not part of the CDR3 here.

V gene: TRBV28
J gene: TRBJ2-7
CDR3 protein: ASSSPHRDITYEQY

V gene: TRBV28
J gene: TRBJ2-1
CDR3 protein: ASNGRASYNEQF

V gene: TRBV10-1
J gene: TRBJ2-7
CDR3 protein: ASSESVDRGDEQY

V gene: TRBV11-3
J gene: TRBJ2-5
CDR3 protein: ASTTQGQLQETQY

V gene: TRBV21-1
J gene: TRBJ1-5
CDR3 protein: ASSKLAWDSHFYSNQPQH

V gene: TRBV5-1
J gene: TRBJ1-4
CDR3 protein: ASSLEGQVGIEKLF

V gene: TRBV28
J gene: TRBJ2-3
CDR3 protein: ASSSTLRGFIDTQY

V gene: TRBV28
J gene: TRBJ2-7
CDR3 protein: ASSPQTGGSYEQY

V gene: TRBV7-3
J gene: TRBJ2-3
CDR3 protein: ASSPQAAGVGDTQY

V gene: TRBV19
J gene: TRBJ1-1
CDR3 protein: ASSIAAGAGTEAF

V gene: TRBV7-9
J gene: TRBJ2-7
CDR3 protein: ASSPGGLAPPYYEQY

V gene: TRBV28
J gene: TRBJ2-3
CDR3 protein: ASSPGLAGTDTQY

V gene: TRBV6-5
J gene: TRBJ2-2
CDR3 protein: AAGQGYTGELF

V gene: TRBV9
J gene: TRBJ2-1
CDR3 protein: ASSVGSGQGAGNEQF

V gene: TRBV7-8
J gene: TRBJ2-3
CDR3 protein: ASSLVQGSVTQY

V gene: TRBV5-1
J gene: TRBJ2-7
CDR3 protein: ASSPGNRGNEQY

V gene: TRBV5-1
J gene: TRBJ2-1
CDR3 protein: ASSRQGDEHEQF

V gene: TRBV30
J gene: TRBJ2-1
CDR3 protein: ALSRGSPDEQF

V gene: TRBV28
J gene: TRBJ2-5
CDR3 protein: ASSLGGQGQETQY

V gene: TRBV7-3
J gene: TRBJ1-1
CDR3 protein: ASSSANLAGWNTEAF

V gene: TRBV30
J gene: TRBJ1-2
CDR3 protein: AWSTDIRDYGYT

V gene: TRBV5-5
J gene: TRBJ2-3
CDR3 protein: ASSLTGSEVGDTQY

V gene: TRBV7-3
J gene: TRBJ2-3
CDR3 protein: ASSESGRSTDTQY

V gene: TRBV7-9
J gene: TRBJ1-1
CDR3 protein: ASSFGQTEAF

V gene: TRBV28
J gene: TRBJ1-3
CDR3 protein: ASSDRVISGNTIY

V gene: TRBV29-1
J gene: TRBJ2-3
CDR3 protein: SVDPRGTDTQY

V gene: TRBV6-1
J gene: TRBJ2-2
CDR3 protein: ASGTVYTGELF

V gene: TRBV5-1
J gene: TRBJ2-5
CDR3 protein: ASSFGTSGIGQETQY

V gene: TRBV5-5
J gene: TRBJ1-5
CDR3 protein: ASSLAGGRQPQH

V gene: TRBV28
J gene: TRBJ1-1
CDR3 protein: ASSQETDMNTEAF

V gene: TRBV6-1
J gene: TRBJ1-2
CDR3 protein: ASSPTREVGYT

V gene: TRBV9
J gene: TRBJ1-5
CDR3 protein: ASSAPGVSNQPQH

V gene: TRBV2
J gene: TRBJ2-5
CDR3 protein: ASRYGSVETQY

V gene: TRBV5-6
J gene: TRBJ2-7
CDR3 protein: ASSLVGQGNQQY

V gene: TRBV30
J gene: TRBJ1-4
CDR3 protein: AWSVRGWEKLF

V gene: TRBV28
J gene: TRBJ2-5
CDR3 protein: ASTPPGFGETQY

V gene: TRBV5-1
J gene: TRBJ2-5
CDR3 protein: ASSSSGRGGTQY

V gene: TRBV10-3
J gene: TRBJ1-2
CDR3 protein: AISESRDNDYGYT

V gene: TRBV29-1
J gene: TRBJ2-7
CDR3 protein: SGASGSGYEQY

V gene: TRBV12-5
J gene: TRBJ1-2
CDR3 protein: ASGFSSPTGNYGYT

V gene: TRBV5-6
J gene: TRBJ1-2
CDR3 protein: ASSWGTGGAGGYT

V gene: TRBV30
J gene: TRBJ2-5
CDR3 protein: ACWTSGQETQY

V gene: TRBV19
J gene: TRBJ2-2
CDR3 protein: ASSAQLAGVATGELF

V gene: TRBV18
J gene: TRBJ1-2
CDR3 protein: ASSPAGANYGYT

V gene: TRBV30
J gene: TRBJ2-7
CDR3 protein: AWSVRGGSLYEQY

V gene: TRBV5-5
J gene: TRBJ1-1
CDR3 protein: ASSPRQGEGTEAF

V gene: TRBV7-6
J gene: TRBJ1-1
CDR3 protein: ASSLRGLSTEAF

V gene: TRBV7-2
J gene: TRBJ1-1
CDR3 protein: ASSLARMNTEAF

V gene: TRBV6-6
J gene: TRBJ2-7
CDR3 protein: ASSYNQRAYEQY

V gene: TRBV7-2
J gene: TRBJ2-5
CDR3 protein: ASSLQGWAQETQY

V gene: TRBV5-1
J gene: TRBJ1-2
CDR3 protein: ASSLGDSFNYGYT

V gene: TRBV19
J gene: TRBJ1-4
CDR3 protein: ASSPLDRGQKLF

V gene: TRBV18
J gene: TRBJ1-5
CDR3 protein: ASSPGQAMIEGQPQH

V gene: TRBV5-1
J gene: TRBJ2-5
CDR3 protein: ASSWLVAQETQY